The subject of this entry is one T cell receptor beta chain. There is no known antigen for this receptor. Base qualities are not at hand, and no much larger clone is one base apart. This sample is part of a study of T cell responses to AZD1222 COVID-19 vaccine (dated by TCRdb to the early 2020s). Background for the entire study: AZD1222 recipients whose second dose came at about 4 weeks and those whose second dose came at about 12 weeks were combined into one group, since spike-specific TCR depth and breadth did not differ between the two schedules. Enrollment into the trials was organized by age into subgroups of 18-55, 56-69 and 70-plus years, and those subgroups contained approximately 160, 26 and 62 TCR-sequenced participants, respectively. TCR sequencing covered 230 or so trial participants: roughly 200 given two doses of AZD1222 and around 26 given two doses of MenACWY control vaccine. What the work shows at the level of the full study, not this receptor alone: Participants were mostly white British and included more females than males, and it was suggested by the authors that clonal diversity may have been underestimated. Because no day 14 peak-response samples were available, the repertoires could be characterized only after the peak T cell response. Only a handful of AZD1222 recipients were SARS-CoV-2 seropositive at baseline, limiting conclusions about previously exposed vaccinees. In the small 56-69-year group, the increase in depth fell short of significance, most likely because of low power. A significant rise in spike-specific TCR breadth and depth was observed after two AZD1222 doses relative to day 0 and relative to MenACWY recipients. The vaccine-associated CD4 TCRs covered the entire spike protein, and the dominant responses fell in regions 160-218 and 743-854. Epitopes outside the regions mutated in the B.1.351 and B.1.1.7 variants were reportedly recognized by nearly half of the unique spike-specific TCRs.

The CDR3 regions of human TCRbeta chains were subjected to immunosequencing. Regarding the original processing steps: Repertoire TCRs were matched against a reference library of SARS-CoV-2-specific TCRs generated with the MIRA antigen-specificity platform. Breadth was defined as the fraction of unique TCRs that were SARS-CoV-2-associated. Depth was defined as the fraction of total T cells that were SARS-CoV-2-associated. Each spike-specific TCR was assigned to its reactive spike region and to a CD4 or CD8 class using the MIRA data. Log10-transformed breadth and depth values were compared by one-way ANOVA with Sidak's multiple comparisons tests. The table comes from immuneACCESS by way of TCRdb, which keeps in-frame sequences with V and J called. Part of the clones is missing from these tables; in studies checked, under half for an unresolved V gene and the rest for unknown reasons. D and trimming were read from the DNA, whereas the V and J calls and clone size are those reported in that table. This sample gives 90,000 to 120,000 clones in total; about 87% of them show up just once. Jointly, the top ten make up 2.5% to 4% of the sample.

V lost 6 bases and J lost 3 bases; the stretch between them is 11 bases long. Taken from cysteine to phenylalanine, the CDR3 has 13 residues. The CDR3 DNA has 39 bases and is translated from base 1. CDR1 MNHEY and CDR2 SMNVEV were looked up in the germline V gene (reference sequence). Sample time point, as interpreted from the label and publication: baseline before first vaccination. Vaccinee samples came from UK trials COV001 and COV002, including a single-blind randomized controlled phase 2/3 trial of AZD1222 (ChAdOx1 nCoV-19) in healthy adults. Trial participant PBMC samples were collected at day 0 and day 28 after the second dose for TCRbeta chain sequencing.

The receptor was isolated from an adult in good health. This specimen consisted of peripheral blood, obtained on day 0 of AZD1222 vaccination. The chain uses TRBV27 and TRBJ2-5, with no confident D gene call. The encoded CDR3 is CASSRTTEETQYF. The nucleotide sequence reads TGTGCCAGCAGCCGAACAACAGAAGAGACCCAGTACTTC.